A selection of T cell receptor beta chains follows, all from one sample in a study of T cells in Graves' hyperthyroidism and ophthalmopathy. TCRdb recomputed calls from the multiplex PCR reads with MiXCR, one row per CDR3 protein. The table records some 600,000 distinct CDR3 sequences, about 15% of them present only once. Material: blood. These receptors were obtained from a young woman with Graves' hyperthyroidism that later progressed to Graves' ophthalmopathy. The CDR3 runs from the conserved cysteine through the conserved F or W. A D gene is named only where the DNA matches it firmly. Expanded clones get a size class; other rows say once, few or many, or leave the size out.

size: few; length: 14; V: TRBV24-1; J: TRBJ1-2; D: -; CDR3: CATSDTGPPYGYTF; DNA: TGTGCCACCAGTGATACAGGGCCTCCCTATGGCTACACCTTC
size: -; length: 16; V: TRBV7-6; J: TRBJ2-1; D: TRBD2; CDR3: CASSLGLAEGLGEQFF; DNA: TGTGCCAGCAGCTTAGGCCTAGCGGAGGGGTTGGGTGAGCAGTTCTTC
size: -; length: 14; V: TRBV5-1; J: TRBJ2-2; D: -; CDR3: CASGGGSKIGELFF; DNA: TGCGCCAGCGGGGGCGGGAGCAAAATCGGGGAGCTGTTTTTT
size: many; length: 12; V: TRBV20-1; J: TRBJ2-3; D: TRBD2; CDR3: CSAVPSGSEQYF; DNA: TGCAGTGCTGTCCCTAGCGGGAGCGAGCAGTATTTT
size: many; length: 15; V: TRBV19; J: TRBJ2-1; D: TRBD2; CDR3: CASSGGVAGGGSKFF; DNA: TGTGCCAGTAGTGGAGGGGTAGCGGGAGGAGGGTCCAAGTTCTTC
size: many; length: 16; V: TRBV7-2; J: TRBJ2-3; D: TRBD2; CDR3: CASSETLAGGTDTQYF; DNA: TGTGCCAGCAGCGAGACCTTAGCGGGAGGCACAGATACGCAGTATTTT
size: many; length: 16; V: TRBV16; J: TRBJ2-3; D: -; CDR3: CASSQSDPPFTDTQYF; DNA: TGTGCCAGCAGCCAATCGGACCCACCTTTCACAGATACGCAGTATTTT
size: many; length: 14; V: TRBV12-3/TRBV12-4; J: TRBJ1-1; D: -; CDR3: CASRTGGEPAEAFF; DNA: TGTGCCAGCCGAACCGGTGGGGAACCGGCTGAAGCTTTCTTT
size: few; length: 11; V: TRBV7-9; J: TRBJ2-2; D: -; CDR3: CASHLEGELFF; DNA: TGTGCCAGCCACTTGGAGGGGGAGCTGTTTTTT
size: many; length: 13; V: TRBV10-3; J: TRBJ1-6; D: -; CDR3: CAIRGADNSPLHF; DNA: TGTGCCATCAGAGGGGCAGATAATTCACCCCTCCACTTT
size: few; length: 12; V: TRBV24-1; J: TRBJ2-1; D: -; CDR3: CATSDSAVEQFF; DNA: TGTGCCACCAGTGATTCGGCGGTTGAGCAGTTCTTC
size: -; length: 15; V: TRBV6-1; J: TRBJ2-2; D: -; CDR3: CASKKDGGRVGELFF; DNA: TGTGCCAGCAAAAAGGATGGGGGGCGGGTCGGGGAGCTGTTTTTT
size: many; length: 14; V: TRBV2; J: TRBJ2-7; D: -; CDR3: CASSEDYSSYEQYF; DNA: TGTGCCAGCAGTGAAGACTACAGCTCCTACGAGCAGTACTTC
size: -; length: 14; V: TRBV6-2/TRBV6-3; J: TRBJ2-3; D: TRBD2; CDR3: CASRKRENADTQYF; DNA: TGTGCCAGCAGGAAGCGGGAGAATGCAGATACGCAGTATTTT
size: many; length: 16; V: TRBV11-2; J: TRBJ1-2; D: -; CDR3: CASSLDRILVQGGYTF; DNA: TGTGCCAGCAGCTTAGATCGGATACTCGTGCAGGGAGGATACACCTTC
size: -; length: 14; V: TRBV12-3/TRBV12-4; J: TRBJ1-6; D: -; CDR3: CASSLVGANSPLHF; DNA: TGTGCCAGCAGTTTAGTAGGGGCCAATTCACCCCTCCACTTT
size: -; length: 14; V: TRBV30; J: TRBJ1-3; D: -; CDR3: CAWRGMSSGNTIYF; DNA: TGTGCCTGGAGGGGTATGTCCTCTGGAAACACCATATATTTT
size: many; length: 16; V: TRBV7-2; J: TRBJ2-7; D: TRBD1; CDR3: CASSLAPSGGRDEQYF; DNA: TGTGCCAGCAGCTTAGCGCCTTCAGGGGGACGGGACGAGCAGTACTTC
size: many; length: 13; V: TRBV29-1; J: TRBJ2-7; D: -; CDR3: CSVGADGPYEQYF; DNA: TGCAGCGTTGGGGCAGACGGTCCCTACGAGCAGTACTTC
size: many; length: 17; V: TRBV11-1; J: TRBJ2-3; D: TRBD1; CDR3: CASSLTRQGAWQNTQYF; DNA: TGTGCCAGCAGCTTAACTCGACAGGGGGCTTGGCAAAATACGCAGTATTTT
size: many; length: 14; V: TRBV20-1; J: TRBJ1-1; D: -; CDR3: CSASSGPTNTEAFF; DNA: TGCAGTGCGTCGAGCGGGCCAACGAACACTGAAGCTTTCTTT
size: many; length: 15; V: TRBV10-2; J: TRBJ1-6; D: -; CDR3: CASSEQGTYNSPLHF; DNA: TGCGCCAGCAGTGAGCAGGGCACCTATAATTCACCCCTCCACTTT
size: many; length: 17; V: TRBV20-1; J: TRBJ2-2; D: TRBD2; CDR3: CSARDRSGRDMAGELFF; DNA: TGCAGTGCTAGAGATCGGAGCGGGAGGGATATGGCCGGGGAGCTGTTTTTT
size: few; length: 16; V: TRBV5-6; J: TRBJ1-2; D: -; CDR3: CASSSMTDPANYGYTF; DNA: TGTGCCAGCAGCTCCATGACGGACCCAGCTAACTATGGCTACACCTTC
size: few; length: 16; V: TRBV4-1; J: TRBJ2-1; D: TRBD2; CDR3: CASSQPTSGKGNEQFF; DNA: TGCGCCAGCAGCCAGCCGACTAGCGGGAAAGGCAATGAGCAGTTCTTC
size: -; length: 14; V: TRBV27; J: TRBJ2-7; D: -; CDR3: CASSPFTGGGEQYF; DNA: TGTGCCAGCAGTCCCTTCACAGGGGGGGGCGAGCAGTACTTC
size: many; length: 13; V: TRBV12-3/TRBV12-4; J: TRBJ2-2; D: -; CDR3: CASRRGSSGELFF; DNA: TGTGCCAGCAGAAGGGGCTCCTCCGGGGAGCTGTTTTTT
size: -; length: 14; V: TRBV5-8; J: TRBJ1-2; D: -; CDR3: CASSRREGGYGYTF; DNA: TGTGCCAGCAGCCGTCGGGAGGGCGGCTATGGCTACACCTTC
size: few; length: 14; V: TRBV28; J: TRBJ2-1; D: -; CDR3: CASSLSGWKAEQFF; DNA: TGTGCCAGCAGTTTATCCGGGTGGAAGGCTGAGCAGTTCTTC
size: many; length: 16; V: TRBV12-3/TRBV12-4; J: TRBJ1-5; D: -; CDR3: CASSLAGRGRTQPQHF; DNA: TGTGCCAGCAGTTTAGCGGGGCGCGGGAGGACTCAGCCCCAGCATTTT
size: -; length: 14; V: TRBV7-2; J: TRBJ1-4; D: -; CDR3: CASSLEYNNEKLFF; DNA: TGTGCCAGCAGCTTAGAATACAATAATGAAAAACTGTTTTTT
size: many; length: 14; V: TRBV5-5; J: TRBJ1-1; D: -; CDR3: CASSLWGGDTEAFF; DNA: TGTGCCAGCAGCTTGTGGGGAGGAGACACTGAAGCTTTCTTT
size: many; length: 15; V: TRBV20-1; J: TRBJ1-2; D: -; CDR3: CSARDPSVQNYGYTF; DNA: TGCAGTGCTAGAGATCCGAGTGTACAGAACTATGGCTACACCTTC
size: once; length: 15; V: TRBV19; J: TRBJ1-4; D: -; CDR3: CASSLSGGAPEKLFF; DNA: TGTGCCAGTAGTCTGTCGGGGGGGGCGCCTGAAAAACTGTTTTTT
size: many; length: 14; V: TRBV6-5; J: TRBJ2-3; D: TRBD2; CDR3: CASRLAGGPHTQYF; DNA: TGTGCCAGCAGACTAGCGGGGGGACCACATACGCAGTATTTT
size: few; length: 16; V: TRBV6-5; J: TRBJ2-7; D: -; CDR3: CASSYLAVADDYEQYF; DNA: TGTGCCAGCAGTTACTTGGCGGTAGCGGACGACTACGAGCAGTACTTC
size: few; length: 15; V: TRBV2; J: TRBJ1-2; D: TRBD1; CDR3: CASSVGQGASYGYTF; DNA: TGTGCCAGCAGTGTGGGCCAGGGGGCATCCTATGGCTACACCTTC
size: many; length: 15; V: TRBV20-1; J: TRBJ1-6; D: -; CDR3: CSARDGGAYNSPLHF; DNA: TGCAGTGCTAGAGACGGCGGGGCCTATAATTCACCCCTCCACTTT
size: -; length: 11; V: TRBV19; J: TRBJ1-2; D: -; CDR3: CASKGSHGYTF; DNA: TGTGCCAGTAAAGGGTCCCATGGCTACACCTTC
size: few; length: 13; V: TRBV28; J: TRBJ2-7; D: -; CDR3: CASSGQLGYEQYF; DNA: TGTGCCAGCAGTGGACAGCTCGGCTACGAGCAGTACTTC
size: many; length: 16; V: TRBV7-9; J: TRBJ2-1; D: TRBD2; CDR3: CASSLSGVAGYNEQFF; DNA: TGTGCCAGCAGCTTATCCGGGGTAGCGGGCTACAATGAGCAGTTCTTC
size: many; length: 12; V: TRBV2; J: TRBJ1-6; D: -; CDR3: CASSNGVAPLHF; DNA: TGTGCCAGCAGCAACGGGGTTGCTCCCCTCCACTTT
size: few; length: 15; V: TRBV6-1; J: TRBJ2-5; D: TRBD2; CDR3: CASRLASGFQETQYF; DNA: TGTGCCAGCAGATTAGCTAGCGGCTTCCAAGAGACCCAGTACTTC
size: few; length: 15; V: TRBV9; J: TRBJ1-2; D: -; CDR3: CASSVEGRGNYGYTF; DNA: TGTGCCAGCAGCGTAGAGGGACGGGGGAACTATGGCTACACCTTC
size: many; length: 13; V: TRBV12-3/TRBV12-4; J: TRBJ2-7; D: TRBD1; CDR3: CASSGTVDYEQYF; DNA: TGTGCCAGCTCCGGGACAGTAGACTACGAGCAGTACTTC
size: many; length: 15; V: TRBV6-5; J: TRBJ1-2; D: TRBD1; CDR3: CASSSRGQGNYGYTF; DNA: TGTGCCAGCAGTTCCCGGGGACAGGGGAACTATGGCTACACCTTC
size: -; length: 11; V: TRBV5-1; J: TRBJ2-1; D: -; CDR3: CASGQNNEQFF; DNA: TGCGCCAGCGGCCAAAACAATGAGCAGTTCTTC
size: many; length: 16; V: TRBV12-3/TRBV12-4; J: TRBJ2-3; D: -; CDR3: CASSFRDVGGADTQYF; DNA: TGTGCCAGCAGTTTTCGCGACGTCGGGGGTGCAGATACGCAGTATTTT
size: many; length: 14; V: TRBV20-1; J: TRBJ2-7; D: TRBD2; CDR3: CSARFVAGVLEQYF; DNA: TGCAGTGCTAGATTCGTGGCGGGAGTTCTCGAGCAGTACTTC
size: many; length: 13; V: TRBV11-2; J: TRBJ2-2; D: -; CDR3: CASSFLGTGELFF; DNA: TGTGCCAGCAGCTTCTTAGGGACCGGGGAGCTGTTTTTT